This record looks at one T cell receptor beta chain sequence and its context. The source of the sample is a study of blood T cell repertoires in COVID-19. As for the study in general: Some COVID-19 samples were acute and others convalescent; all came from the United States, Italy and Spain. The cDNA or gDNA used as material had been derived from T cells, B-cell-depleted T cells, or PBMCs.

Germline CDR1 reads SGHRS; CDR2 reads YFSETQ. J lost 5 bases, V lost 1 base, and 8 bases had no gene match. This CDR3 region has 15 residues. Generated by immunoSEQ multiplex PCR, the TCRdb table keeps only in-frame clones and is missing some. The data show approximately 480,000 clones, around 90% seen once. V and J are TRBV5-1 and TRBJ2-5; TRBD1 aligns across 7 bases. The receptor was derived from a woman younger than 30 who had recovered from COVID-19. The sample consisted of PBMCs or T cells enriched from blood (not recorded which). CDR3 in amino acids: CASSLYDRESETQYF. CDR3 nucleotide sequence: TGCGCCAGCAGCTTGTACGACAGGGAATCGGAGACCCAGTACTTC.